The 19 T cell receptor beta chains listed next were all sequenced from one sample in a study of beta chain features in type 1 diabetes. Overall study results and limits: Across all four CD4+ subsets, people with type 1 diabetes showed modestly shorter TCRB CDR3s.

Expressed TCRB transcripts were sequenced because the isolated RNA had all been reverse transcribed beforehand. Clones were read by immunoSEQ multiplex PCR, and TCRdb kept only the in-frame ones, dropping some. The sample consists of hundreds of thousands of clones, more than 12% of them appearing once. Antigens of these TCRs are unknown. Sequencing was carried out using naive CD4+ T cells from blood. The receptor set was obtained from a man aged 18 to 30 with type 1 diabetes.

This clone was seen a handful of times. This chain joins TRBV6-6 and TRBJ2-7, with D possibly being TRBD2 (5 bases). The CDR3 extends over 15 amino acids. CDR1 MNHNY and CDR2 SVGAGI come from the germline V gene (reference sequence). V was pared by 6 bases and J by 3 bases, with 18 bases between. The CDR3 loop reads CASSPTDYSNYEQYF. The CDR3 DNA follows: TGTGCCAGCAGCCCTACCGACTATTCGAACTACGAGCAGTACTTC.

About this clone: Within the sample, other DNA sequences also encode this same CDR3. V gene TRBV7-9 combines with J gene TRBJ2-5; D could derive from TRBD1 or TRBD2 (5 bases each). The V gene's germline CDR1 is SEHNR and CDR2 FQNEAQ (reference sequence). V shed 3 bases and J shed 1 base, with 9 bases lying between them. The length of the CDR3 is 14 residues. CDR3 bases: TGTGCCAGCAGCTTCGGGACGACCCAAGAGACCCAGTACTTC. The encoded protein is CASSFGTTQETQYF.

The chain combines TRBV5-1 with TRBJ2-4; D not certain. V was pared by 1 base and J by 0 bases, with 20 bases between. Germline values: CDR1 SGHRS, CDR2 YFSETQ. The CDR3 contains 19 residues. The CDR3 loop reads CASSLLLSLTVLAKNIQYF. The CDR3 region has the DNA TGCGCCAGCAGCTTGCTCCTATCCCTGACGGTCTTAGCCAAAAACATTCAGTACTTC.

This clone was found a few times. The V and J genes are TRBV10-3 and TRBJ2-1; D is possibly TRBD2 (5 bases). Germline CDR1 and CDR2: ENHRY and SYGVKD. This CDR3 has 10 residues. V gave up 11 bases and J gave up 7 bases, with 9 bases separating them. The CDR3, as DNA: TGTGCCTCCAGAGGGAATGAGCAGTTCTTC. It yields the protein CASRGNEQFF.

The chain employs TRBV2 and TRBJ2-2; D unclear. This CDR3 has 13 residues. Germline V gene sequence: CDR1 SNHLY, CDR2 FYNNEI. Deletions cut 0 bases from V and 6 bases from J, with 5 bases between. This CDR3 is CASSEASPGELFF. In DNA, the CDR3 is TGTGCCAGCAGTGAAGCCAGTCCCGGGGAGCTGTTTTTT.

CDR3 region: CAPPRGQPQHF. The CDR3 region has the DNA TGTGCCCCCCCCAGGGGACAGCCCCAGCATTTT. This chain joins TRBV7-9 and TRBJ1-5, with D possibly matching TRBD1 (6 bases). Germline CDR1 SEHNR, CDR2 FQNEAQ (reference sequence). CDR3 length: 11 residues. V was shortened by 11 bases and J by 7 bases, with 12 bases between the two germline ends.

The CDR3 bases are TGTGCCAGTAGTAGTAACTCTGGGGCCAACGTCCTGACTTTC. The encoded protein is CASSSNSGANVLTF. The chain combines TRBV19 with TRBJ2-6; no reliable D call. The germline V gene has CDR1 LNHDA and CDR2 SQIVND (reference sequence). V lost 4 bases to trimming and J lost 0 bases, with 4 bases between them. The CDR3 runs 14 residues.

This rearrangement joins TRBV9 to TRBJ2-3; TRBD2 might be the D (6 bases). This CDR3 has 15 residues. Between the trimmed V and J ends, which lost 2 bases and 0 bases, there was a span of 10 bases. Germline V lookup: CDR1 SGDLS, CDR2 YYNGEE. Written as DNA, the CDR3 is TGTGCCAGCAGCGTCGGGACTGCGAGCACAGATACGCAGTATTTT. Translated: CASSVGTASTDTQYF.

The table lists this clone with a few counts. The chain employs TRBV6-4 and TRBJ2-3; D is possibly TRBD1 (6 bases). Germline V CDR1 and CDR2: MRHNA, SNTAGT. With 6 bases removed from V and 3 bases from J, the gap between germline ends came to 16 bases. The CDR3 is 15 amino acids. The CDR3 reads CASSPRGRGTDTQYF. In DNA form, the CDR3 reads TGTGCCAGCAGCCCTAGGGGCAGGGGAACAGATACGCAGTATTTT.

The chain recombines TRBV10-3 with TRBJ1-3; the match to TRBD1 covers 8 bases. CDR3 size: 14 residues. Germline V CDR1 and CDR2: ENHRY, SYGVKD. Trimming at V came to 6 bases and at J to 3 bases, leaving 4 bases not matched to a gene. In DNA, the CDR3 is TGTGCCATCAGGGCGGACAGGGATGGAAACACCATATATTTT. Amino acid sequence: CAIRADRDGNTIYF.

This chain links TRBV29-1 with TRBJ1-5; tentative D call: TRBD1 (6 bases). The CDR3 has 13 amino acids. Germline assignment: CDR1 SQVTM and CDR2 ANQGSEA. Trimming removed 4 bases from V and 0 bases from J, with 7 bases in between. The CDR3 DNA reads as TGCAGCGTTGGACAGGATAGCAATCAGCCCCAGCATTTT. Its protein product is CSVGQDSNQPQHF.

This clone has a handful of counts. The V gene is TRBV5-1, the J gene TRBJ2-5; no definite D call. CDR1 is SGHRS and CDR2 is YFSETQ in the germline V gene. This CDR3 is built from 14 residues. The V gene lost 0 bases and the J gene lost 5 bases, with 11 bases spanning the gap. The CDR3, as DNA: TGCGCCAGCAGCTTGGACCCTGGTACGGAGACCCAGTACTTC. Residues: CASSLDPGTETQYF.

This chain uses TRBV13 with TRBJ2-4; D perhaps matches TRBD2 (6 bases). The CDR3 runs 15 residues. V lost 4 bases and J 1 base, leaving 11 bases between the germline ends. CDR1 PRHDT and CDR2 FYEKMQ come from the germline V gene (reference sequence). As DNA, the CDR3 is TGTGCCAGCAGCTCCCGGGAGAACGCCAAAAACATTCAGTACTTC. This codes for CASSSRENAKNIQYF.

CDR3 in DNA: TGCGCCAGCAGCACCCCGTCGGGGGGGCGAGGGATGAACACTGAAGCTTTCTTT. Translating it yields CASSTPSGGRGMNTEAFF. The chain carries TRBV5-1 and TRBJ1-1; TRBD1 is a possible D gene (6 bases). Trimming shortened V by 4 bases and J by 0 bases, and 22 bases separated the two germline ends. The germline V gene encodes CDR1 SGHRS and CDR2 YFSETQ. The CDR3 contains 18 residues. Drawing the rest from reference TRBV5-1 and TRBJ1-1, the complete variable domain is KAGVTQTPRYLIKTRGQQVTLSCSPISGHRSVSWYQQTPGQGLQFLFEYFSETQRNKGNFPGRFSGRQFSNSRSEMNVSTLELGDSALYLCASSTPSGGRGMNTEAFFGQGTRLTVV.

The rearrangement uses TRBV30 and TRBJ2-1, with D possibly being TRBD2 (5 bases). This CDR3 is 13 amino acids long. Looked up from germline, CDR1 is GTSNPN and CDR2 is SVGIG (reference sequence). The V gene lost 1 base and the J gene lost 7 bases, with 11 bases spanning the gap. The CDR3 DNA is TGTGCCTGGAGTGCGGGGTTTGCGAATGAGCAGTTCTTC. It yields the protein CAWSAGFANEQFF.

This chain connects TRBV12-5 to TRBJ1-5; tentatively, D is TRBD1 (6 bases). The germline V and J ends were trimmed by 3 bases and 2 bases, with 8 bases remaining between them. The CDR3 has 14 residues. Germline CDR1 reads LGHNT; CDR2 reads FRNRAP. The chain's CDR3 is CASGLSGGNQPQHF. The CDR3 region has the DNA TGTGCTAGTGGTTTATCAGGGGGCAATCAGCCCCAGCATTTT.

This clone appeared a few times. Here the CDR3 DNA reads TGTGCCAGCAGCCGGAACCGGGGAAACCGATACGAGCAGTACTTC. It codes for CASSRNRGNRYEQYF. The chain recombines TRBV7-2 with TRBJ2-7, with D maybe TRBD2 (5 bases). The CDR3 is made up of 15 amino acids. V dropped 5 bases and J dropped 4 bases, with 18 bases sitting between them. The germline V gene has CDR1 SGHTA and CDR2 FQGNSA. Full variable domain (rest looked up from reference TRBV7-2 and TRBJ2-7): GAGVSQSPSNKVTEKGKDVELRCDPISGHTALYWYRQSLGQGLEFLIYFQGNSAPDKSGLPSDRFSAERTGGSVSTLTIQRTQQEDSAVYLCASSRNRGNRYEQYFGPGTRLTVT.

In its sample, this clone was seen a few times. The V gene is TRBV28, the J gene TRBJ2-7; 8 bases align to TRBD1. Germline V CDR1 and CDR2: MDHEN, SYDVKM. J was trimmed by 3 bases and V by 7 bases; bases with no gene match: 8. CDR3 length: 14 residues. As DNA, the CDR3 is TGTGCCAGCATCCCGACAGGGGATGTCTACGAGCAGTACTTC. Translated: CASIPTGDVYEQYF.

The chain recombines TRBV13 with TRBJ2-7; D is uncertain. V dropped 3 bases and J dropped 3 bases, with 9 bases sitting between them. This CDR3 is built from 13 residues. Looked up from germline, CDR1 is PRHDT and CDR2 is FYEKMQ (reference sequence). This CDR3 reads CASSFPNNYEQYF. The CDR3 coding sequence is TGTGCCAGCAGCTTCCCCAATAACTACGAGCAGTACTTC.